This T cell receptor (beta chain) was captured in a study of shared T cell receptors in the human thymus. The repertoire was sequenced with immunoSEQ multiplex PCR; TCRdb's copy has only in-frame clones and lacks some. The sample includes 700,000 or so clones, approximately 83% of them seen just once. Looked up from germline, CDR1 is LGHNA and CDR2 is YNFKEQ. The CDR3 loop spans 16 amino acids. V lost 0 bases, J lost 5 bases, and 16 bases lay in between. These records were also assigned to another study, of human thymus T cells. This second study says: Surgeons resected thymus tissue during corrective heart surgery.

The sequenced sample consisted of thymocytes. The receptor was isolated from a girl less than two years old with a congenital heart defect. The chain employs TRBV4-2 and TRBJ2-5, with D possibly matching TRBD2 (5 bases). The CDR3 loop reads CASSQDPGWSQETQYF. CDR3 DNA sequence: TGTGCCAGCAGCCAAGATCCGGGATGGAGTCAGGAGACCCAGTACTTC.